A single sample is the source of the 11 T cell receptor beta chains below, sequenced in a study of cytomegalovirus exposure and HLA in healthy donors. Some clones are missing from TCRdb's copy, which holds only in-frame ones; the method was immunoSEQ multiplex PCR. The sample lists under 200,000 clones, roughly 89% occurring once. The sequenced sample was PBMCs. Receptors originate from a woman aged 18-29 years in good health and CMV-seropositive.

The gene calls are TRBV27 and TRBJ1-1; 8 positions match TRBD1. Trimming took 5 bases from V and 6 from J; bases not matched to a gene: 5. The CDR3 length is 13 residues. Germline V gives CDR1 MNHEY, CDR2 SMNVEV (reference sequence). The CDR3, as DNA: TGTGCCAGCAGTCCATACAGGGGGGCTGAAGCTTTCTTT. Its translation: CASSPYRGAEAFF.

A word on this clone: At one end the junction does not follow the germline gene, possibly because of a read error. The genes are TRBV2 and TRBJ2-1, with 8 bases aligning to TRBD2. This CDR3 is built from 15 residues. Germline CDR1 and CDR2: SNHLY and FYNNEI. The CDR3, as DNA: TGTGCTAGCAAGAAACTAGCGGCCCTTAACAATGAGCAGTTCTTC. Protein: CASKKLAALNNEQFF. The variable domain in full, with the rest retrieved from reference TRBV2 and TRBJ2-1, is EPEVTQTPSHQVTQMGQEVILRCVPISNHLYFYWYRQILGQKVEFLVSFYNNEISEKSEIFDDQFSVERPDGSNFTLKIRSTKLEDSAMYFCASKKLAALNNEQFFGPGTRLTVL.

The rearrangement joins TRBV5-1 to TRBJ2-7, with 7 bases matching TRBD1. From germline, CDR1 is SGHRS and CDR2 YFSETQ. Germline trimming cut 0 bases from V and 1 base from J; bases unmatched to any gene: 1. The CDR3 is made up of 14 amino acids. The CDR3, as DNA: TGCGCCAGCAGCTTGGAGGGGGCTTCCTACGAGCAGTACTTC. Translation gives CASSLEGASYEQYF. The full variable domain, in which reference TRBV5-1 and TRBJ2-7 provide the parts outside the CDR3, is KAGVTQTPRYLIKTRGQQVTLSCSPISGHRSVSWYQQTPGQGLQFLFEYFSETQRNKGNFPGRFSGRQFSNSRSEMNVSTLELGDSALYLCASSLEGASYEQYFGPGTRLTVT.

The CDR3 sequence: CASSSTGKAGEQYF. CDR3 sequence (DNA): TGTGCCAGCAGCTCGACAGGGAAAGCCGGCGAGCAGTACTTC. V is TRBV7-9 and J is TRBJ2-7; 7 bases are a match to TRBD1. The V gene's germline CDR1 is SEHNR and CDR2 FQNEAQ (reference sequence). Unmatched junction bases numbered 9, after V lost 4 bases and J lost 6 bases. The CDR3 totals 14 residues.

A note on this clone: Other nucleotide sequences in the sample specify the same CDR3. V and J are TRBV19 and TRBJ2-7; tentative D call: TRBD1 (6 bases). The CDR3 consists of 13 residues. Looked up from germline, CDR1 is LNHDA and CDR2 is SQIVND (reference sequence). V lost 5 bases to trimming and J lost 4 bases, with 12 bases between them. CDR3 coding DNA: TGTGCCAGTAGTCCCGGACAGCAATACGAGCAGTACTTC. Translating gives CASSPGQQYEQYF.

This clone has more than one count but fewer than ten. The chain carries TRBV7-9 and TRBJ2-7; 7 bases align to TRBD1. V was pared by 8 bases and J by 0 bases, with 4 bases of the junction left unmatched. This CDR3 spans 13 amino acids. Per the germline V gene, CDR1 is SEHNR and CDR2 is FQNEAQ (reference sequence). The CDR3 protein is CASGDSISYEQYF. Written as DNA, the CDR3 is TGTGCCAGCGGGGACAGTATCTCCTACGAGCAGTACTTC.

This clone was detected only once. The rearrangement links TRBV5-6 to TRBJ2-4, with 12 bases that match TRBD2. There are 18 residues in the CDR3. Trimming at V came to 0 bases and at J to 8 bases, leaving 12 bases not matched to a gene. Germline CDR1 reads SGHDT; CDR2 reads YYEEEE. CDR3 in amino acids: CASSLARLAGGPRDIQYF. CDR3 in DNA: TGTGCCAGCAGCTTGGCTAGGCTAGCGGGAGGGCCTAGGGACATTCAGTACTTC.

V usage is TRBV7-6 and J usage is TRBJ2-5; 11 positions agree with TRBD2. The V gene end was trimmed by 3 bases and the J gene end by 4 bases; junction bases not matched to a gene: 4. The CDR3 has 15 amino acids. The germline V gene encodes CDR1 SGHVS and CDR2 FNYEAQ. The CDR3 loop is CASSFLAGGGETQYF. The CDR3 DNA reads TGTGCCAGCAGCTTCCTAGCGGGGGGAGGAGAGACCCAGTACTTC.

This rearrangement joins TRBV5-4 to TRBJ2-7, with 10 bases identical to TRBD1. Trimming removed 5 bases from V and 4 bases from J; junction bases left unmatched: 12. This CDR3 comprises 16 residues. CDR1 is SGHNT, CDR2 YYREEE, per germline (reference sequence). The CDR3 loop is CASSFGHDRGLYEQYF. The CDR3 region has the DNA TGTGCCAGCAGTTTCGGGCATGACAGGGGGCTTTACGAGCAGTACTTC.

The chain's CDR3 is CASSLATGGANTEAFF. For the CDR3, the DNA is TGCGCCAGCAGCTTGGCGACAGGGGGCGCGAACACTGAAGCTTTCTTT. The chain combines TRBV5-1 with TRBJ1-1; 10 nucleotides match TRBD1. Germline-derived CDR1 and CDR2 are SGHRS and YFSETQ. The junction had 3 bases not matched to a gene; V was cut back by 0 bases and J by 1 base. The CDR3 consists of 16 residues. The whole variable domain, filled in from reference TRBV5-1 and TRBJ1-1, reads KAGVTQTPRYLIKTRGQQVTLSCSPISGHRSVSWYQQTPGQGLQFLFEYFSETQRNKGNFPGRFSGRQFSNSRSEMNVSTLELGDSALYLCASSLATGGANTEAFFGQGTRLTVV.

V gene TRBV5-6 combines with J gene TRBJ2-1; the match to TRBD1 covers 8 bases. This CDR3 comprises 13 residues. V was clipped by 5 bases and J by 9 bases; unmatched bases: 7. Germline V lookup: CDR1 SGHDT, CDR2 YYEEEE. DNA of the CDR3: TGTGCCAGCAGTCCGGCAGGGGGCCGTGAGCAGTTCTTC. This codes for CASSPAGGREQFF.